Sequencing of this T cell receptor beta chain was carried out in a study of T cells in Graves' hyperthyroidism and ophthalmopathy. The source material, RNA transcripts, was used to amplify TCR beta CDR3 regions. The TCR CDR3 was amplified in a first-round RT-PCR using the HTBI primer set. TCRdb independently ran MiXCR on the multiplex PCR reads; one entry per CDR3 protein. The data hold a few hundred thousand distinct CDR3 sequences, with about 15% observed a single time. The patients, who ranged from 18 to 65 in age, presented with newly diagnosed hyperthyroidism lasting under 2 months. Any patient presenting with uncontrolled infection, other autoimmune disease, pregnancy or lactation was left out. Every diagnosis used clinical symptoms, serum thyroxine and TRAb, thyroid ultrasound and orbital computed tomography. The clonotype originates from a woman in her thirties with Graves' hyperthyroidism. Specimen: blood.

The CDR3 region is CSATLGGSQPQHF. The CDR3 DNA reads TGCAGCGCCACCCTTGGGGGGAGTCAGCCCCAGCATTTT. This chain links TRBV29-1 with TRBJ1-5, with D possibly TRBD1 on 5 matching bases. The CDR3 is 13 amino acids. Germline V gives CDR1 SQVTM, CDR2 ANQGSEA. Trimming pared 7 bases from V and 6 bases from J, leaving 16 bases between. Full variable domain (outside the CDR3, taken from reference TRBV29-1 and TRBJ1-5): SAVISQKPSRDICQRGTSLTIQCQVDSQVTMMFWYRQQPGQSLTLIATANQGSEATYESGFVIDKFPISRPNLTFSTLTVSNMSPEDSSIYLCSATLGGSQPQHFGDGTRLSIL.